Below are 15 T cell receptor beta chains sequenced from a single sample in a study of shared clonotypes between healthy human individuals. Naive CD8 cells comprised CD45RO-negative, CCR7-positively selected cells, excluding terminally differentiated effector memory CD45RA+ cells. Measured with immunoSEQ multiplex PCR; TCRdb has only the in-frame clones, and not every one. This table holds 500,000 to 700,000 clones, 85% to 95% found once. Sequencing input: naive CD8+ T cells sorted from blood. The receptors stem from a woman in her thirties in good health.

The J gene is TRBJ1-2, the V gene TRBV28, with TRBD1 as a possible D gene (5 bases). From germline, CDR1 is MDHEN and CDR2 SYDVKM. The V end lost 5 bases, the J end lost 4 bases, and 11 bases lay between the germline ends. The CDR3 is 13 residues long. The CDR3 loop is CASSDRGVYGYTF. DNA for the CDR3: TGTGCCAGCAGTGACCGGGGGGTCTATGGCTACACCTTC.

The chain has TRBV4-2 and TRBJ2-7; 9 bases are a match to TRBD2. The CDR3 has 16 residues. Germline CDR1 is LGHNA and CDR2 is YNFKEQ. With V trimmed by 3 bases and J by 2 bases, 8 bases remained unmatched. CDR3 DNA sequence: TGTGCCAGCAGCCAGTCTCTAGCGGGATTAACCTACGAGCAGTACTTC. Amino acid sequence: CASSQSLAGLTYEQYF.

The V gene is TRBV4-1, the J gene TRBJ1-1, with TRBD1 as a possible D gene (5 bases). The germline V gene has CDR1 MGHRA and CDR2 YSYEKL. Trimming took off 4 bases at V and 1 base at J, with 13 bases between the two ends. The CDR3 spans 15 residues. This CDR3 reads CASSRVGEPNTEAFF. CDR3 coding DNA: TGCGCCAGCAGCCGAGTGGGGGAGCCGAACACTGAAGCTTTCTTT.

CDR3 loop: CASRVPDHNYEQYF. CDR3 DNA: TGTGCCAGCAGAGTCCCAGACCACAATTACGAGCAGTACTTC. The chain is built from TRBV28 and TRBJ2-7; D unclear. The V and J ends lost 6 bases and 4 bases respectively, with 16 bases between them. Germline CDR1 reads MDHEN; CDR2 reads SYDVKM. The CDR3 contains 14 residues.

The chain combines TRBV19 with TRBJ2-7; no reliable D call. Germline CDR1 and CDR2: LNHDA and SQIVND (reference sequence). The CDR3 extends over 13 amino acids. V dropped 5 bases and J dropped 2 bases, with 10 bases sitting between them. CDR3 sequence: CASSAFPAYEQYF. CDR3 DNA: TGTGCCAGTAGTGCGTTCCCAGCCTACGAGCAGTACTTC.

V is TRBV7-9 and J is TRBJ2-1; 10 bases fit TRBD2. The CDR3 totals 17 residues. Trimming took 4 bases from V and 0 from J; bases not matched to a gene: 6. Looked up from germline, CDR1 is SEHNR and CDR2 is FQNEAQ (reference sequence). The CDR3 region has the DNA TGTGCCAGCAGCTCCGAACTAGCGGGACGCTCCTACAATGAGCAGTTCTTC. It is translated as CASSSELAGRSYNEQFF.

The gene calls are TRBV2 and TRBJ2-5, with a possible D match to TRBD1 (6 bases). The germline gives CDR1 SNHLY, CDR2 FYNNEI. The CDR3 extends over 17 amino acids. V was trimmed by 4 bases and J by 5 bases, leaving 23 bases between them. This CDR3 reads CASSGALGAGARETQYF. The DNA of the CDR3 is TGTGCCAGCAGTGGAGCCCTGGGGGCAGGGGCCCGGGAGACCCAGTACTTC.

V usage is TRBV2 and J usage is TRBJ1-1; D is perhaps TRBD1 (6 bases). The length of the CDR3 is 13 residues. Germline CDR1 and CDR2: SNHLY and FYNNEI. V was clipped by 6 bases and J by 6 bases, with 14 bases between them. CDR3 in DNA: TGTGCCAGCAGCCCGGACAGTACCCCTGAAGCTTTCTTT. Translation gives CASSPDSTPEAFF.

The chain employs TRBV5-6 and TRBJ2-5; D not certain. Judging by the DNA end, TRBJ2-7 fits better; the J call may be wrong. From germline, CDR1 is SGHDT and CDR2 YYEEEE. The CDR3 runs 11 residues. In DNA form, the CDR3 reads TGTGCCAGCAGTACCTCCTACGAGCAGTACTTC. The encoded protein is CASSTSYEQYF.

This chain uses TRBV13 with TRBJ2-7; TRBD1 aligns across 7 bases. Germline V gene lookup returns CDR1 PRHDT and CDR2 FYEKMQ (reference sequence). This CDR3 contains 14 residues. Germline trimming cut 5 bases from V and 0 bases from J; bases unmatched to any gene: 4. CDR3 nucleotides: TGTGCCAGCAGCCCAGGGGACAGCTCCTACGAGCAGTACTTC. Residues: CASSPGDSSYEQYF. The variable domain in full, completed from reference TRBV13 and TRBJ2-7, reads AAGVIQSPRHLIKEKRETATLKCYPIPRHDTVYWYQQGPGQDPQFLISFYEKMQSDKGSIPDRFSAQQFSDYHSELNMSSLELGDSALYFCASSPGDSSYEQYFGPGTRLTVT.

The chain joins TRBV7-8 to TRBJ2-2; 13 bases map to TRBD2. The V gene's germline CDR1 is SGHVS and CDR2 FQNEAQ. Trimming cost V 8 bases and J 2 bases; bases outside gene matches: 8. This CDR3 has 17 residues. CDR3 protein: CASGLAGDSPNTGELFF. The CDR3 bases are TGTGCCAGCGGACTAGCGGGAGATTCTCCTAACACCGGGGAGCTGTTTTTT.

The V gene is TRBV15, the J gene TRBJ1-5, with a weak D call TRBD1 (6 bases). V dropped 5 bases and J dropped 1 base, with 15 bases sitting between them. This CDR3 has 16 amino acids. Germline V gene data show CDR1 as LNHNV and CDR2 as YYDKDF (reference sequence). This CDR3 is CATSPAGALSNQPQHF. Here the CDR3 DNA reads TGTGCCACCAGCCCCGCGGGGGCGTTGAGCAATCAGCCCCAGCATTTT. The entire variable domain, with the rest obtained from reference TRBV15 and TRBJ1-5, is as follows: DAMVIQNPRYQVTQFGKPVTLSCSQTLNHNVMYWYQQKSSQAPKLLFHYYDKDFNNEADTPDNFQSRRPNTSFCFLDIRSPGLGDTAMYLCATSPAGALSNQPQHFGDGTRLSIL.

V gene TRBV19 combines with J gene TRBJ1-1; TRBD1 might be the D (5 bases). The CDR3 runs 15 residues. Trimming took off 6 bases at V and 4 bases at J, with 18 bases between the two ends. The germline V gene has CDR1 LNHDA and CDR2 SQIVND (reference sequence). CDR3 region: CASSSASIGGTEAFF. CDR3 coding DNA: TGTGCCAGTAGCTCGGCATCAATCGGGGGCACTGAAGCTTTCTTT. Together with reference TRBV19 and TRBJ1-1, the CDR3 gives the full variable domain: DGGITQSPKYLFRKEGQNVTLSCEQNLNHDAMYWYRQDPGQGLRLIYYSQIVNDFQKGDIAEGYSVSREKKESFPLTVTSAQKNPTAFYLCASSSASIGGTEAFFGQGTRLTVV.

As for this clone: This sample includes further DNA sequences coding for the same CDR3. V and J are TRBV27 and TRBJ2-6; D not resolved. V was shortened by 6 bases and J by 4 bases, with 4 bases between the two germline ends. The CDR3 is 12 residues long. Germline CDR1 reads MNHEY; CDR2 reads SMNVEV (reference sequence). The CDR3 region has the DNA TGTGCCAGCAGCCCCGGGGCCAACGTCCTGACTTTC. Protein product: CASSPGANVLTF.

The chain recombines TRBV7-3 with TRBJ2-1; the match to TRBD2 covers 7 bases. Germline loops: CDR1 SGHTA, CDR2 FQGTGA. Trimming cost V 5 bases and J 5 bases; bases outside gene matches: 9. This CDR3 region has 15 residues. The CDR3 DNA sequence: TGTGCCAGCAGCGCCCTGGCGGGAGAGCACAATGAGCAGTTCTTC. Translated: CASSALAGEHNEQFF.